This T cell receptor (beta chain) was captured in a study of patients and donors after allogeneic stem cell transplantation. The germline V gene has CDR1 SQVTM and CDR2 ANQGSEA. CDR3 length: 13 amino acids. V trimming: 5 bases; J trimming: 5 bases; junction bases outside the gene matches: 6. In TCRdb, the RT-PCR reads were re-called with MiXCR into one record per CDR3 protein. The table shows roughly 230,000 distinct CDR3 sequences, with roughly 15% occurring only once. This clonotype was seen more than once but under ten times. The origin of this receptor is a human donor who was either an allogeneic HSCT recipient or a stem cell or donor lymphocyte infusion donor (not recorded which). It is not recorded whose cells these are; they may come from a transplant donor. The chain couples TRBV29-1 to TRBJ1-1, with TRBD1 matching 9 bases. The sequenced sample consisted of blood, either unsorted or a sorted T cell fraction (not recorded which). The CDR3 loop reads CSVHRGRGTEAFF. As DNA, the CDR3 is TGCAGCGTTCACAGGGGGCGAGGGACTGAAGCTTTCTTT.